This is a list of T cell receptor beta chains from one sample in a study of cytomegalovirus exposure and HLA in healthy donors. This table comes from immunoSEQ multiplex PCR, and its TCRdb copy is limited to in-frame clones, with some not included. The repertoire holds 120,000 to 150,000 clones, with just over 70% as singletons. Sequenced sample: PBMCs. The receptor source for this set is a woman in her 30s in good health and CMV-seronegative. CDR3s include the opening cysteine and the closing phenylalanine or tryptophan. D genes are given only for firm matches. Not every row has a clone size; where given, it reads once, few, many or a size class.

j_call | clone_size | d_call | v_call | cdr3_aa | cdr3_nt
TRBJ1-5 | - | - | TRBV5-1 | CASSLQGNQPQHF | TGCGCCAGCAGCTTGCAGGGCAATCAGCCCCAGCATTTT
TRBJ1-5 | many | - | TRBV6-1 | CASSESTPLQGSQHF | TGTGCCAGCAGTGAATCCACTCCTCTCCAGGGGTCCCAGCATTTT
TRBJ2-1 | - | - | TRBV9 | CASSLGHYNEQFF | TGTGCCAGCTCGCTAGGACACTACAATGAGCAGTTCTTC
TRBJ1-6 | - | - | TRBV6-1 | CASSEDLDSPLHF | TGTGCCAGCAGTGAAGATCTCGATTCACCCCTCCACTTT
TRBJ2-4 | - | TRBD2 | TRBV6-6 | CASRSGLAGLQYF | TGTGCCAGCAGGAGCGGACTAGCGGGTCTTCAGTACTTC
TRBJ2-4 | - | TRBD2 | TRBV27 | CASSPLADLAKNIQYF | TGTGCCAGCAGTCCACTAGCGGATCTAGCCAAAAACATTCAGTACTTC
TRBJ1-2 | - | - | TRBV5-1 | CASSQGQYYGYTF | TGCGCCAGCAGCCAAGGACAGTACTATGGCTACACCTTC
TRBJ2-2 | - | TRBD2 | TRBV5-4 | CASSWGLAGGQTGELFF | TGTGCCAGCAGCTGGGGACTAGCGGGGGGGCAGACCGGGGAGCTGTTTTTT
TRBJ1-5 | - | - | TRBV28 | CASSSPSGGNQPQHF | TGTGCCAGCAGTTCCCCCTCGGGAGGAAATCAGCCCCAGCATTTT
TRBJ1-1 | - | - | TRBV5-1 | CASSGGGEAFF | TGCGCCAGCAGCGGGGGGGGTGAAGCTTTCTTT
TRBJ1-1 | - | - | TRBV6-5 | CASSYGREAFF | TGTGCCAGCAGTTACGGCCGTGAAGCTTTCTTT
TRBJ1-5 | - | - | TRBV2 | CASSVWGHQPQHF | TGTGCCAGCAGTGTATGGGGCCATCAGCCCCAGCATTTT
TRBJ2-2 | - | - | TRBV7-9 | CASSPKESGELFF | TGTGCCAGCAGCCCCAAGGAGTCCGGGGAGCTGTTTTTT
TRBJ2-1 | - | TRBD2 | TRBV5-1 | CASSLGGLASNNEQFF | TGCGCCAGCAGCTTGGGGGGACTAGCGTCCAACAATGAGCAGTTCTTC
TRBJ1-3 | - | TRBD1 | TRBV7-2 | CASSPSRDRSSGNTIYF | TGTGCCAGCAGCCCGTCCCGGGACAGGAGCTCTGGAAACACCATATATTTT
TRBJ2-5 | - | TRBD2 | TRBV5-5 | CASSLGTSGGYQETQYF | TGTGCCAGCAGCTTGGGAACTAGCGGGGGGTACCAAGAGACCCAGTACTTC
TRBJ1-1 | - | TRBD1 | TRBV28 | CASSSPWTGGTEAFF | TGTGCCAGCAGTTCCCCTTGGACAGGGGGCACTGAAGCTTTCTTT
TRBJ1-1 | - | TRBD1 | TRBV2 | CASSGQGPNTEAFF | TGTGCCAGCAGTGGACAGGGACCGAACACTGAAGCTTTCTTT
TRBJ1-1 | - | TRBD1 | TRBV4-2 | CASSQGQGPRGDTEAFF | TGTGCCAGCAGCCAAGGACAGGGGCCGCGGGGTGATACTGAAGCTTTCTTT
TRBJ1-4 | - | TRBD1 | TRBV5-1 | CASSLAGTGNEKLFF | TGCGCCAGCAGCTTGGCCGGGACAGGGAATGAAAAACTGTTTTTT
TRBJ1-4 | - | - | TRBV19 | CASSLRPGVNNEKLFF | TGTGCCAGTAGCCTCCGGCCGGGAGTTAATAATGAAAAACTGTTTTTT
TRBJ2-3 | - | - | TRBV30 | CAWSGISADTQYF | TGTGCCTGGAGTGGGATTAGCGCAGATACGCAGTATTTT
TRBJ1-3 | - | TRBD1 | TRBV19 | CASRKQGVVSGNTIYF | TGTGCCAGTAGGAAACAGGGGGTCGTCTCTGGAAACACCATATATTTT
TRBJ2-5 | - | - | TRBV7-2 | CASSVPGLQETQYF | TGTGCCAGCAGCGTCCCGGGTCTCCAAGAGACCCAGTACTTC
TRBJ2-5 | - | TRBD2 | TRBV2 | CASSESAGATTQYF | TGTGCCAGCAGTGAGTCGGCGGGAGCAACGACCCAGTACTTC
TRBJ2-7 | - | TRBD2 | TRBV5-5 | CASSLRLAGFSSYEQYF | TGTGCCAGCAGCTTGAGGCTAGCGGGCTTCTCCTCCTATGAGCAGTACTTC
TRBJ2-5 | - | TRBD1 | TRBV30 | CAWRFRTGAETQYF | TGTGCCTGGAGATTCAGGACAGGGGCAGAGACCCAGTACTTC
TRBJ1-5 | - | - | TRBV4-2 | CASSQESVKGNQPQHF | TGTGCCAGCAGCCAAGAAAGCGTAAAGGGCAATCAGCCCCAGCATTTT
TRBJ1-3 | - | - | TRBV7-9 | CASSAQGHRNTIYF | TGTGCCAGCAGCGCCCAGGGACACCGAAACACCATATATTTT
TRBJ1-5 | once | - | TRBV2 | CASSAFQGSQPQHF | TGTGCCAGCAGTGCATTCCAGGGCAGTCAGCCCCAGCATTTT
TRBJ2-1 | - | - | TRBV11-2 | CASSVTGNEQFF | TGTGCCAGCAGCGTAACCGGGAATGAGCAGTTCTTC
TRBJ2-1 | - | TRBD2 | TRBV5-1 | CASSLSGLATNEQFF | TGCGCCAGCAGCTTGTCGGGACTAGCGACCAATGAGCAGTTCTTC
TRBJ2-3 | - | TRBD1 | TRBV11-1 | CASSLNGQGATDTQYF | TGTGCCAGCAGCTTAAACGGGCAGGGGGCCACAGATACGCAGTATTTT
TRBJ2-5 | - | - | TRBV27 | CASSLYGIQETQYF | TGTGCCAGCAGTTTATACGGGATTCAAGAGACCCAGTACTTC
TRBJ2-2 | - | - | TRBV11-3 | CASSLSDGELFF | TGTGCCAGCAGCCTTAGTGACGGGGAGCTGTTTTTT
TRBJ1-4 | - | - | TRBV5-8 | CASSLLDSFEKLFF | TGTGCCAGCAGCCTCCTGGACAGTTTCGAAAAACTGTTTTTT
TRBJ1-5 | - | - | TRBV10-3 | CAISESLDGGQPQHF | TGTGCCATCAGTGAGTCCCTAGACGGGGGACAGCCCCAGCATTTT
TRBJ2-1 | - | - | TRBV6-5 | CASSYPSGPGYNEQFF | TGTGCCAGCAGTTACCCAAGCGGCCCTGGCTACAATGAGCAGTTCTTC
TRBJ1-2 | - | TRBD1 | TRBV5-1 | CASSLSTGGADSYGYTF | TGCGCCAGCAGCTTATCGACAGGGGGCGCGGATAGCTATGGCTACACCTTC
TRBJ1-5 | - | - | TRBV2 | CASRTTGEGQPQHF | TGTGCCAGCAGGACGACTGGGGAGGGTCAGCCCCAGCATTTT
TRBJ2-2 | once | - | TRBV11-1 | CASSLFGGPTGELFF | TGTGCCAGCAGCTTATTTGGGGGCCCCACCGGGGAGCTGTTTTTT
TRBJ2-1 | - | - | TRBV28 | CASSPPMEISYNEQFF | TGTGCCAGCAGTCCCCCTATGGAGATCTCCTACAATGAGCAGTTCTTC